This TCR beta chain was identified during a study of blood T cell repertoires in COVID-19. Produced via immunoSEQ multiplex PCR; TCRdb's table is partial and in-frame only. The repertoire holds 150,000 to 200,000 clones, 88% seen once, with roughly 8.9% in the top ten. The CDR3 spans 16 residues. Germline lookup yields CDR1 LGHNA and CDR2 YSLEER. Trimming left V 3 bases short and J 0 bases short, with 9 bases between. Enrolled through a virtual design, the participants were between about 18 and 100 years of age and came from under 30 US areas. Participants reported their clinical history, and cohort assignment relied on those reports. Resolution of symptoms, clearance, or two negative PCRs was present in recovered Cohort 3 donors.

Sequenced sample: PBMCs or T cells enriched from blood (not recorded which). The chain recombines TRBV4-3 with TRBJ2-6; D remains ambiguous. The clonotype comes from a woman aged 18-35 years who had recovered from COVID-19. The CDR3 loop is CASSHELSSGANVLTF. As DNA, the CDR3 is TGCGCCAGCAGCCATGAATTGAGCTCTGGGGCCAACGTCCTGACTTTC.